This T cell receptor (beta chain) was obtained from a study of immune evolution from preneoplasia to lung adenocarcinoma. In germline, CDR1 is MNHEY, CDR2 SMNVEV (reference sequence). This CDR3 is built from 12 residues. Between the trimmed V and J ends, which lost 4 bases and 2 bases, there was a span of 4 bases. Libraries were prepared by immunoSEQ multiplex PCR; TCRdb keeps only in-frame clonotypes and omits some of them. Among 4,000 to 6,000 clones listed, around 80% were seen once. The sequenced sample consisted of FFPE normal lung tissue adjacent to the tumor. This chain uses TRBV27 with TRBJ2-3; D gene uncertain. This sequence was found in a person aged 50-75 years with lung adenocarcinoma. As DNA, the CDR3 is TGTGCCAGCAGTTCTTTCACAGATACGCAGTATTTT. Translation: CASSSFTDTQYF.